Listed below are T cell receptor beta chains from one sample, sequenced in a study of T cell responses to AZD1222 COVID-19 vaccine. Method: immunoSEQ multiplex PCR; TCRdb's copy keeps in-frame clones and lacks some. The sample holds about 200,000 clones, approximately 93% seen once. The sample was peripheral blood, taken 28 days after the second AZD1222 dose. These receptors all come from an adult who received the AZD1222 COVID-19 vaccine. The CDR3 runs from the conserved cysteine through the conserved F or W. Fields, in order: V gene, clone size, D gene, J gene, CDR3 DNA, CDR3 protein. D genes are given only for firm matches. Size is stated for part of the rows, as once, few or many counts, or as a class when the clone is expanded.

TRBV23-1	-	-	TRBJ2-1	TGCGCCAGCAGTCAATCGAGGATCATGGACTGGGCCAATGAGCAGTTCTTC	CASSQSRIMDWANEQFF
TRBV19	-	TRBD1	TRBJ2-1	TGTGCCAGTAGTATACCCCGCTGGGGACAGGGGTACAATGAGCAGTTCTTC	CASSIPRWGQGYNEQFF
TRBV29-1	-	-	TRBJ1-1	TGCAGCGTAGTGGAGAGAACTGAAGCTTTCTTT	CSVVERTEAFF
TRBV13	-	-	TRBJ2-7	TGTGCCAGCAGCCAGTACAGGGTAGGATACTACGAGCAGTACTTC	CASSQYRVGYYEQYF
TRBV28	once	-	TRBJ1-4	TGTGCCAGCAGGTCACAAAAGGGGGGGGCTACTAATGAAAAACTGTTTTTT	CASRSQKGGATNEKLFF
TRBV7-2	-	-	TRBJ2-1	TGTGCCAGCAGCTTAGCTCTGGGGGTCCCCTACAATGAGCAGTTCTTC	CASSLALGVPYNEQFF
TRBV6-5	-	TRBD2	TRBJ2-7	TGTGCCAGCAGTTGGACTAGGAACGAGCAGTACTTC	CASSWTRNEQYF
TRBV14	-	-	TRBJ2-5	TGTGCCAGCAGCCAAGACAACCGCTGGTACTACTTC	CASSQDNRWYYF
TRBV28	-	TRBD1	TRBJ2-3	TGTGCCAGCAGTTTGTACAGGGGTAGCACAGATACGCAGTATTTT	CASSLYRGSTDTQYF
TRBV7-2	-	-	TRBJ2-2	TGTGCCAGCAGCAAACAAGCGGGCGCGAACACCGGGGAGCTGTTTTTT	CASSKQAGANTGELFF
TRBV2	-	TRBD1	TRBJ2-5	TGTGCCAGCAGACTCCGGGACAGACAAGAGACCCAGTACTTC	CASRLRDRQETQYF
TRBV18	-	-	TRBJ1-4	TGTGCCAGCTCACCCGGGGATCAAAATGAAAAACTGTTTTTT	CASSPGDQNEKLFF
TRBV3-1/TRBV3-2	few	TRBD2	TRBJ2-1	TGTGCCAGCAGCCAATGGGGACTAGCGAACAATGAGCAGTTCTTC	CASSQWGLANNEQFF
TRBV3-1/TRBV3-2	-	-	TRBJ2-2	TGTGCCACCGAGGGGGAGCCGAACACCGGGGAGCTGTTTTTT	CATEGEPNTGELFF